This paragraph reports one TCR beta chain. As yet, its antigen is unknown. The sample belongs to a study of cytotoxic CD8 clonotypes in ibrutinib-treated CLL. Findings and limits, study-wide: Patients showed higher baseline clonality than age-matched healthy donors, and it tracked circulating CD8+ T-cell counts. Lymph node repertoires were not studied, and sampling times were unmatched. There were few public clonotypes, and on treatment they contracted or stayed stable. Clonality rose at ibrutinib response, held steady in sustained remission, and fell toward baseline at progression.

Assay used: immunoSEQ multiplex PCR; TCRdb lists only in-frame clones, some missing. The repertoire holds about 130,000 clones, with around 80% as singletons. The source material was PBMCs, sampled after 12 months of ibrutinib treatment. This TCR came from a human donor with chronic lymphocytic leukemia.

DNA for the CDR3: TGTGCCAGCTCACCCCCCTCAAAGGATAGCGGTACTGCTGGCATTCAGTACTTC. Encoded protein: CASSPPSKDSGTAGIQYF. The rearrangement uses TRBV18 and TRBJ2-4; D may be TRBD2 (6 bases). The V end lost 3 bases, the J end lost 9 bases, and 27 bases lay between the germline ends. This CDR3 has 18 amino acids. CDR1 is KGHSH and CDR2 is LQKENI in the germline V gene.